What follows are 16 T cell receptor beta chains derived from one specimen sequenced in a study of cytomegalovirus exposure and HLA in healthy donors. Use of 60 Vbeta and 13 Jbeta primers characterized the PCR. Profiling relied on immunoSEQ multiplex PCR, and the TCRdb table lists in-frame clones only, not all of them. The sample has under 120,000 clones, 70% seen once. Sequencing input: PBMCs. The receptor set was obtained from a man in his forties or fifties in good health and CMV-seropositive.

A word on this clone: Germline and junction disagree at one end, which may indicate a read error. The chain recombines TRBV10-1 with TRBJ2-7, with 16 bases aligning to TRBD2. The CDR3 has 19 amino acids. Germline CDR1 WNHNN, CDR2 SYGVQD (reference sequence). CDR3 region: CASSPWSGTSGRASHEQYF. The CDR3 DNA reads as TGCGCCAGCAGTCCCTGGTCCGGGACTAGCGGGAGGGCCTCCCACGAGCAGTACTTC.

The V gene is TRBV19, the J gene TRBJ1-1, with no clear D. This CDR3 comprises 12 residues. V lost 8 bases to trimming and J lost 3 bases, with 10 bases between them. Germline V gene lookup returns CDR1 LNHDA and CDR2 SQIVND (reference sequence). The CDR3 protein is CASALGDTEAFF. The CDR3 region has the DNA TGTGCCAGTGCCCTAGGTGACACTGAAGCTTTCTTT.

This clone was counted only a few times. The chain employs TRBV5-4 and TRBJ2-3; 9 nucleotides line up with TRBD2. Germline loops: CDR1 SGHNT, CDR2 YYREEE (reference sequence). The CDR3 length is 16 residues. The V gene end was trimmed by 4 bases and the J gene end by 2 bases; junction bases not matched to a gene: 8. The CDR3 sequence: CASSPGTSSFTDTQYF. The DNA for the CDR3 is TGTGCCAGCAGCCCCGGGACTAGCAGCTTCACAGATACGCAGTATTTT.

The CDR3 DNA sequence: TGTGCCAGCAGTTACGTCTTCGGGACTAGTACCAATGAGCAGTTCTTC. Translated: CASSYVFGTSTNEQFF. The rearrangement uses TRBV6-5 and TRBJ2-1, with 8 bases lining up with TRBD2. This CDR3 region has 16 residues. Germline CDR1 MNHEY, CDR2 SVGAGI. With 2 bases clipped from V and 6 bases from J, the junction kept 9 bases outside the gene matches.

The V and J genes are TRBV5-1 and TRBJ2-3; no clear D gene. The CDR3 runs 15 residues. Trimming left V 0 bases short and J 0 bases short, with 8 bases between. Germline CDR1 SGHRS, CDR2 YFSETQ. In DNA form, the CDR3 reads TGCGCCAGCAGCTTGGGTTACGGGAGCACAGATACGCAGTATTTT. It is translated as CASSLGYGSTDTQYF.

This chain links TRBV21-1 with TRBJ2-7; the table's D call, TRBD2, was not checked against the DNA. TRBV21-1 is flagged as a pseudogene. CDR3 size: 19 residues. CDR3 in DNA: TGTGCCAGCAGCAAAGCTTTTAAAGCGGGTGTAGACAGTGCCTACGAGCAGTACGTC. Its translation is CASSKAFKAGVDSAYEQYV.

CDR3 sequence: CASRAGQSVNGYTF. The CDR3, as DNA: TGTGCCAGCAGGGCGGGACAGAGTGTCAACGGCTACACCTTC. V usage is TRBV6-5 and J usage is TRBJ1-2, with 7 nucleotides matching TRBD1. J gave up 8 bases and V 6 bases, and 12 bases lay outside the gene matches. The CDR3 is 14 amino acids. Germline V CDR1 and CDR2: MNHEY, SVGAGI.

This clone is a singleton in its sample. As DNA, the CDR3 is TGCGCCAGCAGCCAAGATCTCGACAGCCAGACAACTAATGAAAAACTGTTTTTT. Translated, it gives CASSQDLDSQTTNEKLFF. The rearrangement uses TRBV4-1 and TRBJ1-4; D may be TRBD1 (5 bases). The germline V gene has CDR1 MGHRA and CDR2 YSYEKL. Trimming pared 0 bases from V and 0 bases from J, leaving 14 bases between. The CDR3 runs to 18 residues.

The V call is TRBV6-1, the J call TRBJ2-2; possible D gene TRBD2, 6 bases. Deletions cut 2 bases from V and 4 bases from J, with 14 bases between. Germline CDR1 reads MNHNS; CDR2 reads SASEGT. The CDR3 totals 16 residues. CDR3 bases: TGTGCCAGCAGTGAATATGGAGGGTTCGCCACCGGGGAGCTGTTTTTT. Its protein is CASSEYGGFATGELFF.

V usage is TRBV5-6 and J usage is TRBJ1-1; D gene uncertain. V gave up 2 bases and J gave up 4 bases, with 9 bases separating them. The CDR3 is made up of 13 amino acids. Germline V CDR1 and CDR2: SGHDT, YYEEEE. CDR3 protein: CASSFTDTTEAFF. In nucleotides, the CDR3 is TGTGCCAGCAGCTTCACAGACACCACTGAAGCTTTCTTT. Based on the CDR3 plus reference TRBV5-6 and TRBJ1-1, the full variable domain is DAGVTQSPTHLIKTRGQQVTLRCSPKSGHDTVSWYQQALGQGPQFIFQYYEEEERQRGNFPDRFSGHQFPNYSSELNVNALLLGDSALYLCASSFTDTTEAFFGQGTRLTVV.

Here the CDR3 DNA reads TGTGCCAGCAGTTTAGGGACAGGGGGCCCAGAGACCCAGTACTTC. Residues: CASSLGTGGPETQYF. V gene TRBV28 combines with J gene TRBJ2-5; 12 bases agree with TRBD1. Germline V gene lookup returns CDR1 MDHEN and CDR2 SYDVKM. V trimming: 2 bases; J trimming: 4 bases; junction bases outside the gene matches: 2. This CDR3 comprises 15 residues.

This chain uses TRBV7-3 with TRBJ2-3, with D tentatively TRBD2 (5 bases). Trimming left V 4 bases short and J 2 bases short, with 13 bases between. This CDR3 contains 15 residues. CDR1 and CDR2 from the germline V gene are SGHTA and FQGTGA. CDR3 in DNA: TGTGCCAGCAGCTCAAGGGTCGGGGTCACAGATACGCAGTATTTT. This translates into CASSSRVGVTDTQYF.

This clone was seen a few times. The chain couples TRBV7-2 to TRBJ2-1; D is undetermined. Trimming pared 7 bases from V and 11 bases from J, leaving 15 bases between. The CDR3 has 12 residues. CDR1 is SGHTA and CDR2 is FQGNSA in the germline V gene. CDR3 amino acids: CASTPRRLQQFF. The CDR3 region has the DNA TGTGCCAGCACCCCCCGCAGGTTACAGCAGTTCTTC.

The genes are TRBV9 and TRBJ2-1, with TRBD2 identical over 8 bases. CDR3 length: 16 residues. The germline V gene encodes CDR1 SGDLS and CDR2 YYNGEE. With 4 bases clipped from V and 2 bases from J, the junction kept 8 bases outside the gene matches. CDR3 bases: TGTGCCAGCAGCCTTAGCGGGGAATCCCCCTACAATGAGCAGTTCTTC. This codes for CASSLSGESPYNEQFF.

The rearrangement joins TRBV5-6 to TRBJ1-2; D remains unclear. The germline gives CDR1 SGHDT, CDR2 YYEEEE. There are 14 residues in the CDR3. V was clipped by 0 bases and J by 4 bases, with 10 bases between them. Written as DNA, the CDR3 is TGTGCCAGCAGCTTGGTCACGGAGTTCTATGGCTACACCTTC. Translation: CASSLVTEFYGYTF.

The chain couples TRBV10-2 to TRBJ2-7, with D unclear. Germline V gives CDR1 WSHSY, CDR2 SAAADI. Trimming cost V 3 bases and J 4 bases, with 4 bases left between them. This CDR3 region has 11 residues. The CDR3 reads CASSEHYEQYF. Written as DNA, the CDR3 is TGCGCCAGCAGTGAACATTACGAGCAGTACTTC.